The clone carrying this T cell receptor (beta chain) has only a few counts. The sample is drawn from a study of beta chain features in type 1 diabetes. Per germline, CDR1 SGDLS and CDR2 YYNGEE. The CDR3 contains 15 residues. With 3 bases clipped from V and 9 bases from J, the junction kept 6 bases outside the gene matches. Expressed TCRB transcripts were sequenced, since all the RNA that had been isolated was reverse transcribed. Clones were sequenced by immunoSEQ multiplex PCR, and TCRdb holds only the in-frame ones, with some missing. The sample lists fewer than 200,000 clones, about 8.1% occurring once.

The J gene is TRBJ2-1, the V gene TRBV9; 13 nucleotides align to TRBD2. The receptor's source is a man aged 18-30 years in good health. Sequencing input: central memory CD4+ T cells from blood. CDR3 DNA: TGTGCCAGCAGCGCCGGACTAGCGGGAGTATCTGAGCAGTTCTTC. It is translated as CASSAGLAGVSEQFF.